The 13 T cell receptor beta chains reported below all come from one sample, sequenced in a study of cytomegalovirus exposure and HLA in healthy donors. Researchers ran the PCR with 60 Vbeta and 13 Jbeta primers. This table comes from immunoSEQ multiplex PCR, and its TCRdb copy is limited to in-frame clones, with some not included. The sample has 150,000 to 200,000 clones, nearly 80% seen once. Sample: PBMCs. The receptors stem from a woman aged 35 to 49 in good health and CMV-seronegative.

The chain's CDR3 is CASSQDLVKTQYF. The CDR3 bases are TGTGCCAGCAGCCAAGATCTCGTAAAGACCCAGTACTTC. The genes are TRBV14 and TRBJ2-5; D unclear. The germline V gene has CDR1 SGHDN and CDR2 FVKESK. The CDR3 is made up of 13 amino acids. With 0 bases removed from V and 6 bases from J, the gap between germline ends came to 8 bases. Together with reference TRBV14 and TRBJ2-5, the CDR3 gives the full variable domain: EAGVTQFPSHSVIEKGQTVTLRCDPISGHDNLYWYRRVMGKEIKFLLHFVKESKQDESGMPNNRFLAERTGGTYSTLKVQPAELEDSGVYFCASSQDLVKTQYFGPGTRLLVL.

CDR3 nucleotides: TGTGCCAGCAGTTCAGGACAGAGGTCCTACGAGCAGTACTTC. It encodes CASSSGQRSYEQYF. This sequence joins TRBV5-4 and TRBJ2-5; D is perhaps TRBD1 (6 bases). Gene TRBJ2-7 matches the end of the DNA better, so the J call may be wrong. Germline V gene lookup returns CDR1 SGHNT and CDR2 YYREEE (reference sequence). The CDR3 has 14 amino acids.

The chain joins TRBV5-1 to TRBJ1-4; 9 nucleotides agree with TRBD1. Unmatched junction bases numbered 5, after V lost 2 bases and J lost 3 bases. Germline CDR1 is SGHRS and CDR2 is YFSETQ. The CDR3 spans 16 residues. The CDR3 spells CASSLQGAGANEKLFF. DNA for the CDR3: TGCGCCAGCAGCTTACAGGGGGCAGGTGCTAATGAAAAACTGTTTTTT. Drawing the rest from reference TRBV5-1 and TRBJ1-4, the complete variable domain is KAGVTQTPRYLIKTRGQQVTLSCSPISGHRSVSWYQQTPGQGLQFLFEYFSETQRNKGNFPGRFSGRQFSNSRSEMNVSTLELGDSALYLCASSLQGAGANEKLFFGSGTQLSVL.

The rearrangement links TRBV27 to TRBJ1-4; TRBD1 agrees at 8 bases. This CDR3 comprises 11 residues. The germline gives CDR1 MNHEY, CDR2 SMNVEV (reference sequence). V gave up 10 bases and J gave up 8 bases; unmatched junction bases: 3. The CDR3 bases are TGTGCCACTCGGACAGGGGAAAAACTGTTTTTT. Its protein is CATRTGEKLFF.

V is TRBV6-6 and J is TRBJ1-2; D ambiguous. The CDR3 is 16 residues long. With 0 bases removed from V and 4 bases from J, the gap between germline ends came to 15 bases. Germline lookup yields CDR1 MNHNY and CDR2 SVGAGI (reference sequence). This CDR3 reads CASSYSEVGSVYGYTF. For the CDR3, the DNA is TGTGCCAGCAGTTACTCGGAAGTCGGGAGCGTCTATGGCTACACCTTC.

This clone appeared a few times. V usage is TRBV2 and J usage is TRBJ2-7, with D maybe TRBD1 (5 bases). This CDR3 contains 14 residues. Germline CDR1 and CDR2: SNHLY and FYNNEI. The V gene lost 7 bases and the J gene lost 5 bases, with 18 bases spanning the gap. The CDR3 DNA reads TGTGCCAGCAACTTGGACACTACTCTGAACGAGCAGTACTTC. The encoded protein is CASNLDTTLNEQYF.

The chain uses TRBV5-1 and TRBJ2-3; D might be TRBD2 (6 bases). This CDR3 is 14 amino acids long. The germline V gene encodes CDR1 SGHRS and CDR2 YFSETQ. V gave up 8 bases and J gave up 1 base, with 14 bases separating them. CDR3 nucleotide sequence: TGCGCCAGTACTGGGGTAGCGGGCACAGATACGCAGTATTTT. It encodes CASTGVAGTDTQYF.

The CDR3 spells CASSLPGTGEYEQYF. The CDR3 DNA is TGTGCCAGCAGTCTTCCCGGGACAGGTGAATACGAGCAGTACTTC. The V call is TRBV28, the J call TRBJ2-7; 8 positions match TRBD1. CDR3 length: 15 residues. The germline CDR1 and CDR2 sequences are MDHEN and SYDVKM. J gave up 4 bases and V 5 bases, and 10 bases lay outside the gene matches.

Only a few counts were recorded for this clone. The V and J genes are TRBV27 and TRBJ1-3; D is unresolved. V shed 6 bases and J shed 2 bases, with 14 bases lying between them. The germline V gene has CDR1 MNHEY and CDR2 SMNVEV (reference sequence). The CDR3 extends over 15 amino acids. CDR3 DNA sequence: TGTGCCAGCAGAACAGTCGCGCACCCTGGAAACACCATATATTTT. This sequence encodes CASRTVAHPGNTIYF.

The chain is built from TRBV7-8 and TRBJ1-2; TRBD1 aligns across 8 bases. CDR1 and CDR2 from the germline V gene are SGHVS and FQNEAQ. The CDR3 has 15 amino acids. V was pared by 3 bases and J by 5 bases, with 8 bases of the junction left unmatched. CDR3 loop: CASSLDGQGEYGYTF. The CDR3 region has the DNA TGTGCCAGCAGCTTGGACGGACAGGGAGAGTATGGCTACACCTTC. Together with reference TRBV7-8 and TRBJ1-2, the CDR3 gives the full variable domain: GAGVSQSPRYKVAKRGQDVALRCDPISGHVSLFWYQQALGQGPEFLTYFQNEAQLDKSGLPSDRFFAERPEGSVSTLKIQRTQQEDSAVYLCASSLDGQGEYGYTFGSGTRLTVV.

This clone was seen a handful of times. The rearrangement joins TRBV2 to TRBJ1-4; maybe TRBD1 (5 bases). The CDR3 consists of 14 residues. The ends were cut back, 7 bases at V and 5 bases at J, with 14 bases in the middle. In germline, CDR1 is SNHLY, CDR2 FYNNEI. CDR3 nucleotides: TGTGCCAGCAACCAAGACAGCTGGAATGAAAAACTGTTTTTT. Its translation is CASNQDSWNEKLFF.

V and J are TRBV4-1 and TRBJ1-1; perhaps TRBD1 as D (5 bases). CDR3 length equals 14 residues. CDR1 is MGHRA and CDR2 is YSYEKL in the germline V gene. With 3 bases removed from V and 0 bases from J, the gap between germline ends came to 8 bases. The CDR3 sequence: CASSQAGMNTEAFF. The CDR3 DNA reads TGCGCCAGCAGCCAGGCAGGGATGAACACTGAAGCTTTCTTT.

V is TRBV19 and J is TRBJ1-5; 10 bases match TRBD1. This CDR3 is built from 16 residues. Germline trimming cut 5 bases from V and 6 bases from J; bases unmatched to any gene: 10. Germline lookup yields CDR1 LNHDA and CDR2 SQIVND (reference sequence). The CDR3 DNA is TGTGCCAGTAGTCCATATCCCGGGACAGGGGTTCAGCCCCAGCATTTT. This encodes CASSPYPGTGVQPQHF. The variable domain in full, with the rest retrieved from reference TRBV19 and TRBJ1-5, is DGGITQSPKYLFRKEGQNVTLSCEQNLNHDAMYWYRQDPGQGLRLIYYSQIVNDFQKGDIAEGYSVSREKKESFPLTVTSAQKNPTAFYLCASSPYPGTGVQPQHFGDGTRLSIL.